The clone carrying this T cell receptor (delta chain) was counted only a few times. This sample was taken from a study of human gamma delta and Vdelta1 T cells. Germline V gene lookup returns CDR1 TSWWSYY and CDR2 QGS. V lost 3 bases to trimming and J lost 1 base, with 18 bases between them. The CDR3 runs to 17 residues. TCRdb fed the PCR reads to CATT. In the table there are some 4,000 delta-chain clones, roughly 25% of which are singletons. The chain uses TRDV1 and TRDJ1, with D perhaps TRDD3 (5 bases). This receptor was taken from a human donor in good health. The material sequenced was naive CD27+ Vdelta1 gamma-delta T cells from blood. CDR3 region: CALGDRAGTGGTDKLIF. CDR3 coding DNA: TGTGCTCTTGGGGACCGCGCCGGGACGGGGGGCACCGATAAACTCATCTTT.